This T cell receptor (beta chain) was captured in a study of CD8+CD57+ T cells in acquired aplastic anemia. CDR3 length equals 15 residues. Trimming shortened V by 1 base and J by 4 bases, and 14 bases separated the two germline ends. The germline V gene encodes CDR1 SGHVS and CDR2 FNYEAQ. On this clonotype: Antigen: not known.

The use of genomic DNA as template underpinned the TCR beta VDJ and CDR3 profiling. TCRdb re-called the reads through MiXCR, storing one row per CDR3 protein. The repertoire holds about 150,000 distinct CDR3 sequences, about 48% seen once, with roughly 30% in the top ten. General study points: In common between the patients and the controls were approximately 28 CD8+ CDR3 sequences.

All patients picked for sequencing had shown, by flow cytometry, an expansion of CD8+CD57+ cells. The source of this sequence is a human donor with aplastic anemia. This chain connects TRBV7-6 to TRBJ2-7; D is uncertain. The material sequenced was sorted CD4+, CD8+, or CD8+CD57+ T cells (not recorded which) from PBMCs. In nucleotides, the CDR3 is TGTGCCAGCAGCTTAGGGGCAGGTCATTCGTACGAGCAGTACTTC. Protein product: CASSLGAGHSYEQYF.